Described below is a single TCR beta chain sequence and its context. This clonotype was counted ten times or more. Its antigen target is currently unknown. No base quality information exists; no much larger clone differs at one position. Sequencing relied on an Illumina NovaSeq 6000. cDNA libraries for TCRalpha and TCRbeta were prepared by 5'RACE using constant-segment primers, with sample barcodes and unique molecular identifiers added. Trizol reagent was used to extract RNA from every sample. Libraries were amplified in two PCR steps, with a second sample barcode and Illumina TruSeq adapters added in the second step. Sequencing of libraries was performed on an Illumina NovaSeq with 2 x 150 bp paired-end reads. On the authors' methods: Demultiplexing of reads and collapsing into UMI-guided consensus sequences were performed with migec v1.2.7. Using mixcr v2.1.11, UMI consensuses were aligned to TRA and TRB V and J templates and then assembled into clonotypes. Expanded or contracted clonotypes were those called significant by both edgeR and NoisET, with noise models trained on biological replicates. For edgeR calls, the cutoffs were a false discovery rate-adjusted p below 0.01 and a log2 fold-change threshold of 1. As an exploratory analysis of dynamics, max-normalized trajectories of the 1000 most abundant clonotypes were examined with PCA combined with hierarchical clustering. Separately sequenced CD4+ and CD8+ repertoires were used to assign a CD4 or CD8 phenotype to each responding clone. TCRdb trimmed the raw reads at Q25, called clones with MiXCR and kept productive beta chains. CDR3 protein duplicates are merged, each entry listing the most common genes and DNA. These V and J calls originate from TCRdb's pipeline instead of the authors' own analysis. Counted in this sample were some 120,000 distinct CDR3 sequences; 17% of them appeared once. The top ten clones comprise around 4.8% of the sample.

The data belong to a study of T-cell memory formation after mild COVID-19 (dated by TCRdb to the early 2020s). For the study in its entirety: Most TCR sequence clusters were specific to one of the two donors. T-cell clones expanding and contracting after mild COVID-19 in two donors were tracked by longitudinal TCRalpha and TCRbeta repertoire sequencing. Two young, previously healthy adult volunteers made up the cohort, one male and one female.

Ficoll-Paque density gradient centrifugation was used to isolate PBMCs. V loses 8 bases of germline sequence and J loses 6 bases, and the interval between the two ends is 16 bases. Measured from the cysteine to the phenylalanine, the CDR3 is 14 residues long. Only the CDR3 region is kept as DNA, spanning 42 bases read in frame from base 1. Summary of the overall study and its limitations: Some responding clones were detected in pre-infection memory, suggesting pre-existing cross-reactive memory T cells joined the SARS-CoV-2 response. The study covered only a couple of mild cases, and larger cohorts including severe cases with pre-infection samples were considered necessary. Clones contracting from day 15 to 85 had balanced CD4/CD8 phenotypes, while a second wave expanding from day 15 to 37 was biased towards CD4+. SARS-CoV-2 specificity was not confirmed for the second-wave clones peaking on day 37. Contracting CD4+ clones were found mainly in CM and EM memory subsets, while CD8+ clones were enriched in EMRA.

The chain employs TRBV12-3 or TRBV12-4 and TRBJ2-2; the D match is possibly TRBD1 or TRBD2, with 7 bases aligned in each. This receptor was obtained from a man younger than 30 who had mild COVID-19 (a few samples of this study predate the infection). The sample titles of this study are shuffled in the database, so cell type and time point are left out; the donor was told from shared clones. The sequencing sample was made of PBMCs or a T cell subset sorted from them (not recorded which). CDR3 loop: CASRPQGGPGELFF. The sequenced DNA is TGTGCCAGCCGCCCGCAGGGGGGGCCCGGGGAGCTGTTTTTT.